A selection of T cell receptor beta chains follows, all from one sample in a study of blood T cell repertoires in COVID-19. Some clones are missing from TCRdb's copy, which holds only in-frame ones; the method was immunoSEQ multiplex PCR. This table has approximately 320,000 clones, approximately 85% appearing once. The sequencing sample was made of peripheral blood. The source of these receptors is a human donor in a cohort sampled during active COVID-19. Each CDR3 is given with its conserved first and last residue. A D gene is named only where the DNA matches it firmly. Rows may omit the clone size; those that give it use once, few, many or a size class.

J gene,V gene,D gene,clone size,CDR3 DNA,CDR3 protein
TRBJ1-2,TRBV9,-,-,TGTGCCAGCAGCGTAGAAGACAGTTATCTCCTCTATGGCTACACCTTC,CASSVEDSYLLYGYTF
TRBJ2-7,TRBV24-1,TRBD1,-,TGTGCCACCAGTGACCCGGGGACAGGGAGGTTTCCCTACGAGCAGTACTTC,CATSDPGTGRFPYEQYF
TRBJ2-3,TRBV6-5,TRBD1,-,TGTGCCAGCAGTCCGACAGGGCCAGATACGCAGTATTTT,CASSPTGPDTQYF
TRBJ2-7,TRBV21-1,-,-,TGTGCCAGCAGCAATCCCCGTGAGCAGTACTTC,CASSNPREQYF
TRBJ2-3,TRBV20-1,-,-,TGCAGTGCTAGTAACCGGGACTTAAGAGATACGCAGTATTTT,CSASNRDLRDTQYF
TRBJ2-3,TRBV25-1,-,once,TGTGCCAGCAGTGATGGGGGAACAGGGGATACGCAGTATTTT,CASSDGGTGDTQYF
TRBJ2-2,TRBV6-5,TRBD2,-,TGTGCCAGCAGTTCAAGAACAGCGGGGACCGGGGAGCTGTTTTTT,CASSSRTAGTGELFF
TRBJ1-5,TRBV7-4,-,-,TGTGCCAGCAGCTTACAGTGGTGCAATCAGCCCCAGCATTTT,CASSLQWCNQPQHF
TRBJ2-3,TRBV27,-,-,TGTGCCAGCAGGTGGCAGGGGCCGGCAGATACGCAGTATTTT,CASRWQGPADTQYF
TRBJ1-2,TRBV7-9,TRBD1,-,TGTGCCAGCAGCTTAGGCACAGGGGCTAACTATGGCTACACCTTC,CASSLGTGANYGYTF
TRBJ1-2,TRBV18,TRBD1,few,TGTGCCAGCTCACCCTTCGGCCCCGGGACAGGGGCGGTGTATGGCTACACCTTC,CASSPFGPGTGAVYGYTF
TRBJ1-4,TRBV7-9,-,-,TGTGCCAGCAGCTTAGTCCCAGCAACTAATGAAAAACTGTTTTTT,CASSLVPATNEKLFF
TRBJ2-7,TRBV2,TRBD2,-,TGTGCCAGCAGAATGACTAGCGGACCCTACGAGCAGTACTTC,CASRMTSGPYEQYF
TRBJ2-7,TRBV5-5,TRBD1,-,TGTGCCAGCGGGACAGGATCAACCTACGAGCAGTACTTC,CASGTGSTYEQYF
TRBJ2-7,TRBV29-1,-,-,TGCAGCGTTGAAGGTGGCGGCGAAACACCGAACTACGAGCAGTACTTC,CSVEGGGETPNYEQYF
TRBJ2-3,TRBV4-1,-,-,TGCGCCAGTAGGGTCCCGGAGGGAGATACGCAGTATTTT,CASRVPEGDTQYF